This T cell receptor (beta chain) was identified in a study of control samples from healthy donors and cancer patients. The germline V and J ends were trimmed by 5 bases and 5 bases, with 21 bases remaining between them. There are 16 residues in the CDR3. The germline V gene encodes CDR1 MNHEY and CDR2 SMNVEV (reference sequence). The assay was immunoSEQ multiplex PCR, and TCRdb's table has in-frame clones only and misses some. The sample yields about 94,000 clones, 90% seen once. The chain uses TRBV27 and TRBJ1-1; D unclear. The specimen was blood. The sequence came from a woman between 18 and 30 years old in good health. CDR3 sequence (DNA): TGTGCCAGCAGTCCCTTGGGTTCCGGGTATGAGACTGAAGCTTTCTTT. Translating gives CASSPLGSGYETEAFF.